This T cell receptor (beta chain) was found in a study of CD8+CD57+ T cells in acquired aplastic anemia. Across the whole study: Sorted CD4+ and CD8+ cells yielded DNA averaging about 2.9 ug. The study, taken as a whole, reports: No significant difference in CD8+ Simpson's diversity was found between patients and controls.

With regard to this clonotype: Its antigen remains unidentified.

Both TCR beta VDJ combination and CDR3 sequence profiling were carried out. Genomic DNA was the template for this profiling. TCRdb re-called the reads with MiXCR, one entry per CDR3 protein. The sample has a few hundred thousand distinct CDR3 sequences, approximately 79% seen once; the top ten hold 40% to 55%. Patients picked for sequencing had shown CD8+CD57+ cell expansion detected by flow cytometry. The diagnosis in all patients was severe acquired aplastic anemia. Germline loops: CDR1 SQVTM, CDR2 ANQGSEA. The CDR3 has 15 residues. Trimming cost V 2 bases and J 8 bases, with 22 bases left between them.

The source is a human donor with aplastic anemia. The J gene is TRBJ2-7, the V gene TRBV29-1, with D uncertain. Material: sorted CD4+, CD8+, or CD8+CD57+ T cells (not recorded which) from PBMCs. The CDR3 DNA is TGCAGCGTTGAACTTCTTGGCCTCAACTCCGACCAGCAGTACTTC. It codes for CSVELLGLNSDQQYF.